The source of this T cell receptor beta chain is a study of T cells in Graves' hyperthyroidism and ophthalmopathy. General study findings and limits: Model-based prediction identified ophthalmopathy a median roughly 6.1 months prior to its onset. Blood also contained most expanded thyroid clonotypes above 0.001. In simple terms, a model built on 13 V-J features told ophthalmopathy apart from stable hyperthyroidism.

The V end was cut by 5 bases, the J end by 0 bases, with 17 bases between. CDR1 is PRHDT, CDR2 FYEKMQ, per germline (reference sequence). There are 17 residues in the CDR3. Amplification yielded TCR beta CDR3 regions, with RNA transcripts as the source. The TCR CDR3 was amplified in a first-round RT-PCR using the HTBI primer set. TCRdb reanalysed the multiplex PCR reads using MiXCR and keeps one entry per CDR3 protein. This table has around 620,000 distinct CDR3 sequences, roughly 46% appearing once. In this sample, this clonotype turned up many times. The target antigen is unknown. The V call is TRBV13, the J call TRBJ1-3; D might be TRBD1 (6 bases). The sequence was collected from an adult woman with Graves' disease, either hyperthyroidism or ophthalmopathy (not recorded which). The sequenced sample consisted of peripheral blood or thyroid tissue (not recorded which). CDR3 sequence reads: CASSDLQGTGSGNTIYF. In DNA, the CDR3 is TGTGCCAGCAGCGATCTTCAGGGGACTGGCTCTGGAAACACCATATATTTT.